These T cell receptor beta chains were read from a single sample in a study of prognosis after radiotherapy for stage I lung cancer. From the multiplex PCR reads, TCRdb called clonotypes with MiXCR, one entry per CDR3 protein. The sample lists tens of thousands of distinct CDR3 sequences; 26% were seen once. Material: PBMCs, obtained before or after stereotactic body radiation therapy (not recorded which). The receptors shown here come from a donor aged 50 or older with non-small cell lung cancer. Both conserved end residues are part of each CDR3. A D gene is named only where the DNA matches it firmly. Size tells how often a clone was seen (once, few, many) or the class of an expanded clone, and some rows leave it out.

j_call: TRBJ1-2; v_call: TRBV6-5; d_call: -; clone_size: medium-sized; cdr3_nt: TGTGCCAGCAGTTCGCAGGGAATCTATGGCTACACCTTC; cdr3_aa: CASSSQGIYGYTF
j_call: TRBJ2-1; v_call: TRBV3-2; d_call: -; clone_size: -; cdr3_nt: TGTGCCAGCAGCCATGGGGGACTGCCGCGGGGTTACAATGAGCAGTTCTTC; cdr3_aa: CASSHGGLPRGYNEQFF
j_call: TRBJ2-2; v_call: TRBV18; d_call: TRBD1; clone_size: -; cdr3_nt: TGTGCCAGCTCACCCCGGGACAGGGGTAACACCGGGGAGCTGTTTTTT; cdr3_aa: CASSPRDRGNTGELFF
j_call: TRBJ2-5; v_call: TRBV19; d_call: TRBD1; clone_size: many; cdr3_nt: TGTGCCAGTGGACAGGGAGACGACGAGACCCAGTACTTC; cdr3_aa: CASGQGDDETQYF
j_call: TRBJ1-6; v_call: TRBV3-1; d_call: -; clone_size: many; cdr3_nt: TGTGCCACGGGCCGAGAGAGCTCCTATAATTCACCCCTCCACTTT; cdr3_aa: CATGRESSYNSPLHF
j_call: TRBJ2-3; v_call: TRBV7-9; d_call: -; clone_size: -; cdr3_nt: TGTGCCAGCAGATCGTCGGGACTAGAGGGGGCACAGAGAAGGGGAGATACGCAGTATTTT; cdr3_aa: CASRSSGLEGAQRRGDTQYF
j_call: TRBJ1-5; v_call: TRBV30; d_call: -; clone_size: many; cdr3_nt: TGTGCCTGGAGTGCACCCCAGGGATTTGGGCCCCAGCATTTT; cdr3_aa: CAWSAPQGFGPQHF
j_call: TRBJ1-2; v_call: TRBV9; d_call: TRBD1; clone_size: many; cdr3_nt: TGTGCCAGCACCGGACAGGGGCACGCAGGCTATGGCTGCACCTTC; cdr3_aa: CASTGQGHAGYGCTF
j_call: TRBJ1-3; v_call: TRBV7-8; d_call: -; clone_size: many; cdr3_nt: TGTGCCAGCAGCTTGGGGTACTCTGGAAACACCATATATTTT; cdr3_aa: CASSLGYSGNTIYF
j_call: TRBJ2-5; v_call: TRBV3-2; d_call: -; clone_size: -; cdr3_nt: TGTGCCAGCAGCCAGCCGACCCCACTAGCGGGGGGCCGGGAGACCCAGTACTTC; cdr3_aa: CASSQPTPLAGGRETQYF
j_call: TRBJ1-2; v_call: TRBV6-1; d_call: TRBD1; clone_size: many; cdr3_nt: TGTGCCAGCAGCCCACAGGGGGCCCAGGGCTACACCTTC; cdr3_aa: CASSPQGAQGYTF
j_call: TRBJ2-2; v_call: TRBV20-1; d_call: -; clone_size: many; cdr3_nt: TGCAGTGCGCGACCGCAGGCCGGGGAGCTGTTTTTT; cdr3_aa: CSARPQAGELFF
j_call: TRBJ2-4; v_call: TRBV30; d_call: -; clone_size: many; cdr3_nt: TGTGCCTGGAGTGATGGTCCGTTCGGCATTCAGTACTTC; cdr3_aa: CAWSDGPFGIQYF
j_call: TRBJ2-5; v_call: TRBV28; d_call: -; clone_size: many; cdr3_nt: TGTGCCAGCAGTTTTAACAGGGCTTACCAAGAGACCCAGTACTTC; cdr3_aa: CASSFNRAYQETQYF